This entry describes one T cell receptor (beta chain). This entry is derived from a study of cytomegalovirus exposure and HLA in healthy donors. The CDR3 is 15 amino acids. The V end lost 5 bases, the J end lost 0 bases, and 13 bases lay between the germline ends. Germline V gives CDR1 SGHTA, CDR2 FQGNSA. Profiled with immunoSEQ multiplex PCR; TCRdb holds only in-frame clones, not every one. This sample has 200,000 or so clones; more than 80% occur once, and the top ten carry under 7.5%. The material sequenced was PBMCs. This TCR came from a man between 18 and 35 years old in good health and CMV-seropositive. The chain has TRBV7-2 and TRBJ2-5, with a tentative D call TRBD2 (6 bases). CDR3 in amino acids: CASSLQTRNQETQYF. As DNA, the CDR3 is TGTGCCAGCAGCCTCCAGACTAGAAACCAAGAGACCCAGTACTTC.